Listed here are 20 T cell receptor beta chains from one sample, sequenced in a study of cytomegalovirus exposure and HLA in healthy donors. PCR employed 60 Vbeta and 13 Jbeta primers. Measured with immunoSEQ multiplex PCR; TCRdb has only the in-frame clones, and not every one. Among around 200,000 clones listed, roughly 77% were seen once. The sample taken for sequencing was PBMCs. All receptors come from a woman in her twenties or thirties in good health and CMV-seropositive.

This sequence joins TRBV7-9 and TRBJ1-4; TRBD1 agrees at 9 bases. Germline V gives CDR1 SEHNR, CDR2 FQNEAQ (reference sequence). The CDR3 sequence is 15 residues long. V dropped 5 bases and J dropped 6; count of bases not matched to a gene: 7. The CDR3 DNA is TGTGCCAGCAGCGTGGGACAGGGCCCCTATGAAAAACTGTTTTTT. Protein sequence: CASSVGQGPYEKLFF.

The chain joins TRBV15 to TRBJ2-1; possible D gene TRBD2, 6 bases. The V end lost 1 base, the J end lost 0 bases, and 28 bases lay between the germline ends. There are 22 residues in the CDR3. Germline CDR1 reads LNHNV; CDR2 reads YYDKDF (reference sequence). CDR3 in amino acids: CATSRGPRRSSAEKISYNEQFF. The CDR3 nucleotides read TGTGCCACCAGCAGAGGTCCTCGACGGTCTAGCGCCGAGAAGATCTCCTACAATGAGCAGTTCTTC.

A remark on this clone: One junction end does not reproduce the germline sequence, and a read error may be involved. The chain uses TRBV5-5 and TRBJ1-1; no firm D call. CDR3 length: 13 amino acids. Looked up from germline, CDR1 is SGHKS and CDR2 is YYEKEE (reference sequence). This CDR3 reads CANSLTTNTEAFF. The CDR3 region has the DNA TGTGCCAACAGCCTAACCACGAACACTGAAGCTTTCTTT. Full variable domain (rest looked up from reference TRBV5-5 and TRBJ1-1): DAGVTQSPTHLIKTRGQQVTLRCSPISGHKSVSWYQQVLGQGPQFIFQYYEKEERGRGNFPDRFSARQFPNYSSELNVNALLLGDSALYLCANSLTTNTEAFFGQGTRLTVV.

V and J are TRBV5-6 and TRBJ1-4, with D possibly being TRBD1 (6 bases). This CDR3 comprises 14 residues. Germline values: CDR1 SGHDT, CDR2 YYEEEE. Between the trimmed V and J ends, which lost 4 bases and 8 bases, there was a span of 15 bases. The CDR3, as DNA: TGTGCCAGCAGCCCCTCTACAGGGATAGAAAAACTGTTTTTT. Its protein is CASSPSTGIEKLFF.

The chain recombines TRBV4-2 with TRBJ1-4, with D possibly TRBD1 on 5 matching bases. The CDR3 length is 17 residues. Germline V gene lookup returns CDR1 LGHNA and CDR2 YNFKEQ. Trimming stripped 4 bases from V and 0 bases from J, with 15 bases between. This CDR3 is CASSPLKGLPTNEKLFF. In DNA form, the CDR3 reads TGTGCCAGCAGCCCCCTGAAGGGGCTACCAACTAATGAAAAACTGTTTTTT.

In regard to this clone: The junction does not match germline at one end; this may be a read error. The genes are TRBV7-9 and TRBJ2-1; 8 bases line up with TRBD2. The CDR3 length is 11 residues. CDR1 and CDR2 from the germline V gene are SEHNR and FQNEAQ (reference sequence). The CDR3 sequence: CASSPQREPFF. CDR3 nucleotides: TGTGCCAGCAGCCCCCAGCGGGAGCCGTTCTTC.

This clone has a handful of counts. This chain links TRBV19 with TRBJ1-5, with D perhaps matching TRBD1 (5 bases). The V gene lost 6 bases and the J gene lost 3 bases, with 18 bases spanning the gap. The CDR3 runs to 16 residues. Germline V CDR1 and CDR2: LNHDA, SQIVND (reference sequence). CDR3 residues: CASSSTDRLFNQPQHF. Here the CDR3 DNA reads TGTGCCAGTAGCTCGACCGACAGACTGTTCAATCAGCCCCAGCATTTT.

The chain combines TRBV14 with TRBJ2-1; D perhaps matches TRBD2 (6 bases). The CDR3 spans 18 residues. Germline CDR1 reads SGHDN; CDR2 reads FVKESK. Deletions cut 0 bases from V and 0 bases from J, with 15 bases between. CDR3 residues: CASSQDLPSVSSYNEQFF. The DNA of the CDR3 is TGTGCCAGCAGCCAAGATCTTCCTAGCGTTAGCTCCTACAATGAGCAGTTCTTC.

This clone was counted once. The CDR3 here is CASSRAGELFF. In DNA, the CDR3 is TGTGCCAGCAGTCGAGCTGGGGAGCTGTTTTTT. The rearrangement links TRBV2 to TRBJ2-2, with unresolved D. Germline-derived CDR1 and CDR2 are SNHLY and FYNNEI. The CDR3 is 11 amino acids. V was shortened by 5 bases and J by 8 bases, with 6 bases between the two germline ends.

V and J are TRBV27 and TRBJ1-1; perhaps TRBD1 as D (6 bases). Germline CDR1 MNHEY, CDR2 SMNVEV (reference sequence). The CDR3 loop spans 14 amino acids. With 5 bases removed from V and 6 bases from J, the gap between germline ends came to 16 bases. In DNA, the CDR3 is TGTGCCAGCAGTCCCTCGGGGGGCAGGGCTGAAGCTTTCTTT. This codes for CASSPSGGRAEAFF.

This CDR3 reads CASSYGGTGGETQYF. DNA for the CDR3: TGTGCCAGCAGTTATGGCGGGACAGGGGGAGAGACCCAGTACTTC. The V gene is TRBV28, the J gene TRBJ2-5, with 11 bases matching TRBD1. There are 15 residues in the CDR3. The ends lost 4 bases at V and 4 bases at J; junction bases unmatched: 5. CDR1 MDHEN and CDR2 SYDVKM come from the germline V gene.

This sequence joins TRBV28 and TRBJ2-7; D ambiguous. Germline V gives CDR1 MDHEN, CDR2 SYDVKM. This CDR3 is 14 amino acids long. V lost 8 bases and J lost 2, with 16 bases in between. CDR3 amino acids: CASPSTGFPYEQYF. The CDR3 DNA reads TGTGCCAGCCCTTCGACCGGGTTCCCCTACGAGCAGTACTTC.

The CDR3 region is CASSLLAPGAETQYF. Here the CDR3 DNA reads TGTGCCAGCAGCCTCCTCGCGCCGGGAGCGGAGACCCAGTACTTC. The chain recombines TRBV5-4 with TRBJ2-5; D is possibly TRBD2 (6 bases). The V gene lost 4 bases and the J gene lost 5 bases, with 18 bases spanning the gap. Germline CDR1 SGHNT, CDR2 YYREEE (reference sequence). CDR3 length: 15 amino acids.

This clone was observed a handful of times. The rearrangement links TRBV19 to TRBJ2-5; the D is unclear. Germline loops: CDR1 LNHDA, CDR2 SQIVND (reference sequence). The CDR3 has 13 residues. The V end was cut by 5 bases, the J end by 2 bases, with 9 bases between. The CDR3 DNA follows: TGTGCCAGTAGTTTCTCAGCGCAAGAGACCCAGTACTTC. Protein: CASSFSAQETQYF.

CDR3 sequence: CASSQELAGVEQFF. CDR3 DNA sequence: TGTGCCAGCAGCCAAGAACTAGCGGGAGTTGAGCAGTTCTTC. V gene TRBV4-2 combines with J gene TRBJ2-1; 11 positions agree with TRBD2. The length of the CDR3 is 14 residues. V lost 0 bases, J lost 9 bases, and 1 base stayed unmatched. Germline CDR1 reads LGHNA; CDR2 reads YNFKEQ.

This chain uses TRBV6-6 with TRBJ2-5, with TRBD2 matching 7 bases. The V and J ends lost 2 bases and 5 bases, in that order; junction bases with no gene match: 8. There are 15 residues in the CDR3. Germline CDR1 is MNHNY and CDR2 is SVGAGI (reference sequence). CDR3 sequence: CASSYGAGAEETQYF. In DNA, the CDR3 is TGTGCCAGCAGTTACGGGGCGGGAGCGGAGGAGACCCAGTACTTC.

This clone was observed a few times. V usage is TRBV28 and J usage is TRBJ1-2, with TRBD1 identical over 7 bases. Per germline, CDR1 MDHEN and CDR2 SYDVKM. The CDR3 has 13 amino acids. V shed 5 bases, J shed 4 bases, and the junction held 4 bases outside the gene matches. The chain's CDR3 is CASSRGQLYGYTF. CDR3 nucleotide sequence: TGTGCCAGCAGTCGGGGACAGCTCTATGGCTACACCTTC.

This sequence joins TRBV28 and TRBJ2-2; 10 bases match TRBD1. The germline V gene has CDR1 MDHEN and CDR2 SYDVKM. Trimming at V came to 4 bases and at J to 1 base, leaving 3 bases not matched to a gene. The CDR3 runs 16 residues. CDR3 coding DNA: TGTGCCAGCAGTTACGGACAGGGGGGGAACACCGGGGAGCTGTTTTTT. Translation gives CASSYGQGGNTGELFF.

There are a few counts of this clone. V and J are TRBV7-9 and TRBJ2-7; 10 nucleotides line up with TRBD2. With V trimmed by 4 bases and J by 2 bases, 5 bases remained unmatched. The CDR3 extends over 15 amino acids. CDR1 SEHNR and CDR2 FQNEAQ come from the germline V gene (reference sequence). The CDR3 here is CASSSGTSAAYEQYF. As DNA, the CDR3 is TGTGCCAGCAGCTCCGGGACTAGCGCGGCCTACGAGCAGTACTTC.

Note on this clone: The junction and the germline gene differ at one end; a read error may be behind it. V usage is TRBV6-6 and J usage is TRBJ1-6, with TRBD1 matching over 7 bases. The V gene's germline CDR1 is MNHNY and CDR2 SVGAGI (reference sequence). The CDR3 runs 16 residues. The CDR3 DNA sequence: TGTGCCGGCAGCGGAATTGAGGGGGCGCGGGCTTCACCCCTCCACTTT. Translating gives CAGSGIEGARASPLHF.